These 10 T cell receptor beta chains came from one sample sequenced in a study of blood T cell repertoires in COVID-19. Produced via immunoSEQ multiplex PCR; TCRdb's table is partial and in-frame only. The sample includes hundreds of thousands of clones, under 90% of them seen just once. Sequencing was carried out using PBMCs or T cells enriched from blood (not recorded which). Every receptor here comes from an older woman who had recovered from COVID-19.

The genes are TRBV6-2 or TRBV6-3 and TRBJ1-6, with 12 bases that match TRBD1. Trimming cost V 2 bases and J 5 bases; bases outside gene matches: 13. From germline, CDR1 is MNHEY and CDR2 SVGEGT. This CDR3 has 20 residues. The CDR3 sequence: CASSYSSGTGGARNNSPLHF. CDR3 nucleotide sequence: TGTGCCAGCAGTTACAGCTCCGGGACAGGGGGCGCGAGGAATAATTCACCCCTCCACTTT.

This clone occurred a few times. CDR3 sequence (DNA): TGTGCCAGCAGCTTGGGATCGAGGGTTATGAACACTGAAGCTTTCTTT. This encodes CASSLGSRVMNTEAFF. The chain links TRBV5-6 to TRBJ1-1, with D hard to call. The germline gives CDR1 SGHDT, CDR2 YYEEEE. V shed 0 bases and J shed 0 bases, with 12 bases lying between them. The CDR3 is made up of 16 amino acids. The complete variable domain, with remaining parts taken from reference TRBV5-6 and TRBJ1-1, reads DAGVTQSPTHLIKTRGQQVTLRCSPKSGHDTVSWYQQALGQGPQFIFQYYEEEERQRGNFPDRFSGHQFPNYSSELNVNALLLGDSALYLCASSLGSRVMNTEAFFGQGTRLTVV.

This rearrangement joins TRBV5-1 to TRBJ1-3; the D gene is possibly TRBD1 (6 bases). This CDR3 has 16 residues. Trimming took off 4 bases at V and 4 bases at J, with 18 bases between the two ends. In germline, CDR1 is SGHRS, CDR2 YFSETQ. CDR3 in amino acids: CASSLQGAKDGNTIYF. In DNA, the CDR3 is TGCGCCAGCAGCCTACAGGGTGCTAAAGACGGAAACACCATATATTTT.

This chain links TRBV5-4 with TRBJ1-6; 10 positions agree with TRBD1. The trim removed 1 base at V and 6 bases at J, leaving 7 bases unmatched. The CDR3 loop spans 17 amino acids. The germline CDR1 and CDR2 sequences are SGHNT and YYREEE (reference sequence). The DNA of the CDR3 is TGTGCCAGCAGCTTGATGTTAGGGACAGGGGTTAATTCACCCCTCCACTTT. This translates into CASSLMLGTGVNSPLHF.

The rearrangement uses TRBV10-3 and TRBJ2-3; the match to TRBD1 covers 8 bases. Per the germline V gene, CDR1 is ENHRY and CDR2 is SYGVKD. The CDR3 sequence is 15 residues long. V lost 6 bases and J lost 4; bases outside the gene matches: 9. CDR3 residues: CAISDPLRGPDTQYF. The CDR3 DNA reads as TGTGCCATCAGCGACCCGCTCAGGGGGCCAGATACGCAGTATTTT.

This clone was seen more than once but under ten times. The CDR3 nucleotides are TGTGCCAGCAGCCAGGGGACAGGGCCCCAGCCCCAGCATTTT. Translating it yields CASSQGTGPQPQHF. This sequence joins TRBV3-1 (or the pseudogene TRBV3-2) and TRBJ1-5, with 9 nucleotides matching TRBD1. With 3 bases clipped from V and 7 bases from J, the junction kept 4 bases outside the gene matches. Germline V gene data show CDR1 as LGHDT and CDR2 as YNNKEL (reference sequence). The CDR3 spans 14 residues.

The CDR3 region is CASRRQGSIETEAFF. The CDR3 DNA reads as TGTGCCAGCAGACGACAGGGCAGCATAGAAACTGAAGCTTTCTTT. The V call is TRBV6-5, the J call TRBJ1-1, with 7 bases matching TRBD1. This CDR3 is built from 15 residues. The V gene's germline CDR1 is MNHEY and CDR2 SVGAGI. J gave up 5 bases and V 6 bases, and 12 bases lay outside the gene matches.

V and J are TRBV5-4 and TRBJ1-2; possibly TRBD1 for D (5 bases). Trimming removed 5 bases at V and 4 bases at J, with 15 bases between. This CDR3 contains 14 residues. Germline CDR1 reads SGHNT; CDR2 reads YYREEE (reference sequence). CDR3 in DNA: TGTGCCAGCAGTTTATTAGGGGTCCCCTATGGCTACACCTTC. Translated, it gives CASSLLGVPYGYTF.

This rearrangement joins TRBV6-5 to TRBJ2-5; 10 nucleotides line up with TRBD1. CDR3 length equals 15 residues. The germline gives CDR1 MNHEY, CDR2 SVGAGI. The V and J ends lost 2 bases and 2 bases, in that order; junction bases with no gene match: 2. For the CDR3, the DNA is TGTGCCAGCAGTTACGGGACAGGGGTACAAGAGACCCAGTACTTC. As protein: CASSYGTGVQETQYF.

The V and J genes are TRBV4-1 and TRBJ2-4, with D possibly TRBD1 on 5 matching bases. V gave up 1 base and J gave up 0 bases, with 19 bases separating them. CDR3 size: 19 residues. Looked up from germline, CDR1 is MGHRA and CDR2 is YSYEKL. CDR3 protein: CASSQGRTSNTIAKNIQYF. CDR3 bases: TGCGCCAGCAGCCAAGGCAGGACATCGAACACCATAGCCAAAAACATTCAGTACTTC.